This TCR beta chain was profiled in a study of blood T cells in healthy people across ages. This clonotype was seen a few times. Ranging in age from roughly 6 to 95, the donors were healthy Caucasian individuals from Russia. Each sample yielded at least 6.5 million isolated PBMCs. Primers used in a second PCR of about 6 to 12 cycles were a sample-barcoded 5' primer and a J-beta primer mix. TCRdb reprocessed the 5' RACE reads with MiXCR, giving one entry per CDR3 protein. The repertoire holds about 1.5 million distinct CDR3 sequences, with approximately 43% as singletons. From germline, CDR1 is DFQATT and CDR2 SNEGSKA (reference sequence). The CDR3 loop spans 17 amino acids. J lost 7 bases, V lost 4 bases, and 18 bases had no gene match.

The V gene is TRBV20-1, the J gene TRBJ2-1; TRBD2 aligns across 8 bases. The specimen sequenced was blood. This sequence originates from a woman between 18 and 30 years old in good health. The CDR3 DNA is TGCAGTGCTAACCTACTAGCGGAATCCATCGGGGGGAATGAGCAGTTCTTC. It yields the protein CSANLLAESIGGNEQFF.